The clone carrying this T cell receptor beta chain was observed a few times. Its target is unknown. The CDR3 is 16 residues long. Germline V gene data show CDR1 as SGDLS and CDR2 as YYNGEE. V shed 3 bases and J shed 2 bases, with 15 bases lying between them. For CDR3 and TCR beta VDJ profiling, genomic DNA was the template used. MiXCR, run by TCRdb on the reads, gives a single entry per CDR3 protein. The sample holds hundreds of thousands of distinct CDR3 sequences; over 25% are singletons and the top ten take less than 0.85%. The sample comes from a study of CD8+CD57+ T cells in acquired aplastic anemia. Study-wide results and caveats: In CD8+ cells, Simpson's diversity showed no significant difference between patients and controls.

Patients selected for sequencing had displayed CD8+CD57+ cell expansion by flow cytometry. The origin of this receptor is a human donor with aplastic anemia. The chain joins TRBV9 to TRBJ2-1; possibly TRBD1 or TRBD2 for D (5 bases each). The sequenced sample was sorted CD4+, CD8+, or CD8+CD57+ T cells (not recorded which) from PBMCs. This CDR3 reads CASSAGTAIPYNEQFF. The CDR3 DNA reads TGTGCCAGCAGCGCAGGGACCGCTATCCCCTACAATGAGCAGTTCTTC.